Below, one T cell receptor (beta chain) is given with its context. This sample was taken from a study of blood T cell repertoires in COVID-19. Per the study methods: Using reference gene primer amplification, nucleated cell counts were estimated. Using immunoSEQ multiplex PCR, the repertoire was profiled, and TCRdb retains in-frame clones only, with some absent. The V and J calls and the clone size are those of that table, but D and trimming were determined from the DNA. The table records some 300,000 clones, about 91% of them present only once. The CDR3 is 17 residues long. V was pared by 5 bases and J by 6 bases, with 23 bases between. CDR1 and CDR2 from the germline V gene are MDHEN and SYDVKM.

The chain joins TRBV28 to TRBJ1-5, with D perhaps matching TRBD1 (6 bases). Sequenced sample: peripheral blood. The sequence derives from a woman under 40 who had recovered from COVID-19. The CDR3 coding sequence is TGTGCCAGCAGTCTCCGTCGTGGGGGCGCCGCAAGTCAGCCCCAGCATTTT. Its protein product is CASSLRRGGAASQPQHF.